This T cell receptor beta chain was identified during a study of blood T cell repertoires in COVID-19. The repertoire was sequenced with immunoSEQ multiplex PCR; TCRdb's copy has only in-frame clones and lacks some. The sample includes about 310,000 clones, around 87% of them seen just once. Germline V lookup: CDR1 LNHDA, CDR2 SQIVND (reference sequence). V lost 7 bases and J lost 5, with 9 bases in between. CDR3 length: 12 amino acids. The chain has TRBV19 and TRBJ1-5; unclear D gene. What was sequenced was peripheral blood. The clonotype comes from a man in his 70s with acute or convalescent COVID-19. The CDR3 here is CASNRDYQPQHF. Here the CDR3 DNA reads TGTGCCAGTAATCGCGACTATCAGCCCCAGCATTTT. Using reference TRBV19 and TRBJ1-5 for the parts outside the CDR3, the full variable domain is DGGITQSPKYLFRKEGQNVTLSCEQNLNHDAMYWYRQDPGQGLRLIYYSQIVNDFQKGDIAEGYSVSREKKESFPLTVTSAQKNPTAFYLCASNRDYQPQHFGDGTRLSIL.